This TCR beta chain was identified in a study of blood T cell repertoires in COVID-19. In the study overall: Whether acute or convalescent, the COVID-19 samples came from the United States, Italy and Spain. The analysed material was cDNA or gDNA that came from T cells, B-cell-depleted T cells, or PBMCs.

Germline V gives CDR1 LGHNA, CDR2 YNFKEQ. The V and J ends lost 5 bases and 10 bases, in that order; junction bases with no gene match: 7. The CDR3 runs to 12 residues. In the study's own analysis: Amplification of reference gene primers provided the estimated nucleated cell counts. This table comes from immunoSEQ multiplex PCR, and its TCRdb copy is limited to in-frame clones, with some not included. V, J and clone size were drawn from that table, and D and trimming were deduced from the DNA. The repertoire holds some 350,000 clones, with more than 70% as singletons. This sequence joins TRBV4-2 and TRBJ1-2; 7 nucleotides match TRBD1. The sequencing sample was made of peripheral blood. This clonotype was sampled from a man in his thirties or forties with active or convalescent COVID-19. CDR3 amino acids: CASSAGGTVYTF. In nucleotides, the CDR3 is TGTGCCAGCAGCGCTGGAGGGACAGTCTACACCTTC.